One sample yielded the 11 T cell receptor beta chains listed below, sequenced in a study of blood T cell repertoires in COVID-19. Clones were sequenced by immunoSEQ multiplex PCR, and TCRdb holds only the in-frame ones, with some missing. Among 200,000 to 300,000 clones listed, about 88% were seen once. Sample: peripheral blood. Source of these receptors: a man aged 60 to 69 who had recovered from COVID-19.

For this clone: The identical CDR3 is also encoded by other nucleotide sequences in the sample. This chain uses TRBV4-2 with TRBJ1-5; the match to TRBD1 covers 10 bases. The CDR3 has 13 amino acids. J gave up 7 bases and V 3 bases, and 0 bases lay outside the gene matches. CDR1 LGHNA and CDR2 YNFKEQ come from the germline V gene. CDR3 in DNA: TGTGCCAGCAGCCAGGACAGGGGGCAGCCCCAGCATTTT. Amino acid sequence: CASSQDRGQPQHF.

The chain has TRBV6-6 and TRBJ1-1; a possible D gene is TRBD1 (6 bases). Per the germline V gene, CDR1 is MNHNY and CDR2 is SVGAGI (reference sequence). Trimming cost V 10 bases and J 1 base, with 13 bases left between them. CDR3 size: 13 residues. CDR3 coding DNA: TGTGCCATCCAGGGGAGAGGGAACACTGAAGCTTTCTTT. This gives the protein CAIQGRGNTEAFF.

To note about this clone: Other DNA sequences in this sample translate to the same CDR3. The chain links TRBV19 to TRBJ2-3, with TRBD1 matching over 11 bases. The germline V gene has CDR1 LNHDA and CDR2 SQIVND (reference sequence). The CDR3 extends over 16 amino acids. With 5 bases clipped from V and 1 base from J, the junction kept 5 bases outside the gene matches. CDR3: CASSAGQGAGTDTQYF. In DNA, the CDR3 is TGTGCCAGTAGTGCAGGACAGGGGGCAGGCACAGATACGCAGTATTTT.

V is TRBV9 and J is TRBJ2-5; weak D call: TRBD2 (6 bases). Per germline, CDR1 SGDLS and CDR2 YYNGEE. V lost 0 bases and J lost 2, with 8 bases in between. This CDR3 region has 14 residues. CDR3 in amino acids: CASSVGGEQETQYF. CDR3 bases: TGTGCCAGCAGCGTAGGCGGGGAGCAAGAGACCCAGTACTTC.

The chain recombines TRBV9 with TRBJ2-2; TRBD2 aligns across 13 bases. The J segment lost 6 bases and the V segment lost 6 bases, leaving 11 bases of the junction unmatched. The CDR3 spans 17 residues. CDR1 and CDR2 from the germline V gene are SGDLS and YYNGEE. CDR3 sequence (DNA): TGTGCCAGCACTCGCCAAGGGGGACTAGCGGGGTCCGGGGAGCTGTTTTTT. This gives the protein CASTRQGGLAGSGELFF.

The chain joins TRBV9 to TRBJ2-7, with D hard to call. Trimming shortened V by 0 bases and J by 0 bases, and 7 bases separated the two germline ends. The CDR3 spans 14 residues. Germline loops: CDR1 SGDLS, CDR2 YYNGEE. CDR3 amino acids: CASSVGSNSYEQYF. The DNA of the CDR3 is TGTGCCAGCAGCGTAGGTTCTAACTCCTACGAGCAGTACTTC.

This clone has just one count. This chain connects TRBV2 to TRBJ1-3, with unresolved D. In germline, CDR1 is SNHLY, CDR2 FYNNEI. This CDR3 is 17 amino acids long. V lost 0 bases to trimming and J lost 0 bases, with 12 bases between them. CDR3 in amino acids: CASSEALFGASGNTIYF. DNA of the CDR3: TGTGCCAGCAGTGAAGCGCTTTTTGGAGCCTCTGGAAACACCATATATTTT.

The V and J genes are TRBV7-6 and TRBJ2-5; 12 nucleotides line up with TRBD2. The CDR3 is 17 amino acids. Looked up from germline, CDR1 is SGHVS and CDR2 is FNYEAQ. Trimming removed 1 base from V and 5 bases from J; junction bases left unmatched: 8. This chain's CDR3 is CASSLGGLAGPKETQYF. The DNA for the CDR3 is TGTGCCAGCAGCTTAGGTGGACTAGCGGGGCCCAAGGAGACCCAGTACTTC.

The V call is TRBV7-2, the J call TRBJ1-2; 7 bases agree with TRBD1. J lost 4 bases, V lost 5 bases, and 10 bases had no gene match. Per the germline V gene, CDR1 is SGHTA and CDR2 is FQGNSA. The CDR3 totals 15 residues. CDR3 region: CASSPRDRLLYGYTF. In nucleotides, the CDR3 is TGTGCCAGCAGCCCCCGGGACAGACTACTCTATGGCTACACCTTC.

The chain has TRBV29-1 and TRBJ1-1, with D uncertain. Trimming left V 6 bases short and J 1 base short, with 9 bases between. The length of the CDR3 is 12 residues. Germline V CDR1 and CDR2: SQVTM, ANQGSEA. CDR3 residues: CSVFGANTEAFF. The CDR3 nucleotides read TGCAGCGTATTTGGAGCGAACACTGAAGCTTTCTTT.

This chain joins TRBV6-5 and TRBJ1-1; D gene ambiguous. Trimming cost V 6 bases and J 6 bases, with 14 bases left between them. CDR3 size: 13 residues. Germline CDR1 is MNHEY and CDR2 is SVGAGI. The DNA of the CDR3 is TGTGCCAGCAGCCTCCGTTCCCTCCCTGAAGCTTTCTTT. It encodes CASSLRSLPEAFF.